Presented here are 8 T cell receptor beta chains from one specimen sequenced in a study of blood T cell repertoires in COVID-19. Here immunoSEQ multiplex PCR was the method, and the copy in TCRdb shows in-frame clones only, minus some. Here the sample spans 150,000 to 200,000 clones, around 81% being singletons. The specimen sequenced was peripheral blood. These receptors came from a woman between 35 and 50 years old with COVID-19, enrolled during active disease.

The count of this clone is one. The gene calls are TRBV11-2 and TRBJ1-1; D possibly corresponds to TRBD1 (5 bases). Germline CDR1 reads SGHAT; CDR2 reads FQNNGV. Trimming removed 1 base at V and 10 bases at J, with 19 bases between. The length of the CDR3 is 15 residues. The CDR3 loop is CASSLARDYIWGAFF. CDR3 nucleotides: TGTGCCAGCAGCTTAGCCCGGGACTACATCTGGGGAGCTTTCTTT.

The chain carries TRBV29-1 and TRBJ2-2, with D tentatively TRBD2 (5 bases). The CDR3 runs 12 residues. V was cut by 3 bases and J by 5 bases, with 7 bases left in between. CDR1 is SQVTM and CDR2 is ANQGSEA in the germline V gene. This chain's CDR3 is CSVERVTGELFF. The CDR3 coding sequence is TGCAGCGTTGAGAGGGTGACCGGGGAGCTGTTTTTT.

This chain links TRBV9 with TRBJ2-4; unclear D gene. The CDR3 contains 15 residues. Trimming left V 0 bases short and J 5 bases short, with 12 bases between. CDR1 is SGDLS and CDR2 is YYNGEE in the germline V gene. CDR3 bases: TGTGCCAGCAGCGTAGGATACTCGGCGGAAAACATTCAGTACTTC. Translating it yields CASSVGYSAENIQYF. The entire variable domain, with the rest obtained from reference TRBV9 and TRBJ2-4, is as follows: DSGVTQTPKHLITATGQRVTLRCSPRSGDLSVYWYQQSLDQGLQFLIQYYNGEERAKGNILERFSAQQFPDLHSELNLSSLELGDSALYFCASSVGYSAENIQYFGAGTRLSVL.

The genes are TRBV10-2 and TRBJ2-2; 12 positions agree with TRBD1. CDR1 is WSHSY, CDR2 SAAADI, per germline. The junction had 10 bases not matched to a gene; V was cut back by 8 bases and J by 3 bases. There are 17 residues in the CDR3. The CDR3 sequence: CASWDRGQLRDTGELFF. The CDR3 bases are TGCGCCAGCTGGGACAGGGGGCAACTTAGGGACACCGGGGAGCTGTTTTTT.

This clone was observed once. The chain combines TRBV7-6 with TRBJ2-2; 8 bases align to TRBD1. The V segment lost 7 bases and the J segment 2 bases; nucleotides outside the gene matches: 9. The CDR3 totals 16 residues. CDR1 is SGHVS, CDR2 FNYEAQ, per germline. CDR3: CASKTTGGQNTGELFF. The CDR3 nucleotides read TGTGCCAGCAAAACAACAGGGGGGCAAAACACCGGGGAGCTGTTTTTT.

Only one count was recorded for this clone. The V gene is TRBV12-5, the J gene TRBJ2-4; D gene uncertain. CDR3 length equals 14 residues. Germline V gene lookup returns CDR1 LGHNT and CDR2 FRNRAP. The germline V and J ends were trimmed by 2 bases and 4 bases, with 9 bases remaining between them. The CDR3 DNA reads TGTGCTAGTGGTTTGTCGGCGGCAAAAAACATTCAGTACTTC. It codes for CASGLSAAKNIQYF. The whole variable domain, filled in from reference TRBV12-5 and TRBJ2-4, reads DARVTQTPRHKVTEMGQEVTMRCQPILGHNTVFWYRQTMMQGLELLAYFRNRAPLDDSGMPKDRFSAEMPDATLATLKIQPSEPRDSAVYFCASGLSAAKNIQYFGAGTRLSVL.

The V call is TRBV9, the J call TRBJ2-1, with TRBD2 matching 7 bases. Per germline, CDR1 SGDLS and CDR2 YYNGEE. CDR3 length equals 15 residues. V shed 2 bases and J 3 bases; nucleotides not matched to a gene: 5. In nucleotides, the CDR3 is TGTGCCAGCAGCGTCTCGGGGGGACTCTACAATGAGCAGTTCTTC. It yields the protein CASSVSGGLYNEQFF.

The chain recombines TRBV15 with TRBJ1-4, with TRBD1 matching 12 bases. The V segment lost 3 bases and the J segment 3 bases; nucleotides outside the gene matches: 8. Germline CDR1 is LNHNV and CDR2 is YYDKDF (reference sequence). The CDR3 totals 18 residues. The CDR3: CATSRTGTGGAANEKLFF. Here the CDR3 DNA reads TGTGCCACCAGCAGGACCGGGACAGGGGGCGCGGCTAATGAAAAACTGTTTTTT. Drawing the rest from reference TRBV15 and TRBJ1-4, the complete variable domain is DAMVIQNPRYQVTQFGKPVTLSCSQTLNHNVMYWYQQKSSQAPKLLFHYYDKDFNNEADTPDNFQSRRPNTSFCFLDIRSPGLGDTAMYLCATSRTGTGGAANEKLFFGSGTQLSVL.